This record concerns one T cell receptor beta chain sequence. This record comes from a study of Ad26.COV2.S vaccination and SARS-CoV-2 variants. About the study: A COV1001 Ad26.COV2.S trial-arm participant provided the sample.

Here immunoSEQ multiplex PCR was the method, and the copy in TCRdb shows in-frame clones only, minus some. The repertoire holds some 450,000 clones, less than 95% seen once, with approximately 4.3% in the top ten. Documented treatment: 15 to 20 received Ad26.COV2.S at low or high dose, single or two shots; about 5 received placebo; per-sample allocation not given. Each sample was drawn 63 days after the first injection (of vaccine or placebo). Germline loops: CDR1 SGHTA, CDR2 FQGNSA. The CDR3 is 14 amino acids. V lost 5 bases and J lost 4, with 15 bases in between. This clonotype was obtained from a person between 18 and 59 years old who received the Ad26.COV2.S COVID-19 vaccine or a placebo. The specimen comprised peripheral blood, sampled in a trial of Ad26.COV2.S vaccine versus placebo. The rearrangement uses TRBV7-2 and TRBJ2-7, with no clear D. The CDR3 sequence is CASSPSHGRYEQYF. CDR3 DNA sequence: TGTGCCAGCAGCCCCAGCCACGGGCGTTACGAGCAGTACTTC. The whole variable domain, filled in from reference TRBV7-2 and TRBJ2-7, reads GAGVSQSPSNKVTEKGKDVELRCDPISGHTALYWYRQSLGQGLEFLIYFQGNSAPDKSGLPSDRFSAERTGGSVSTLTIQRTQQEDSAVYLCASSPSHGRYEQYFGPGTRLTVT.